The next 20 T cell receptor beta chains were all read from a single sample in a study of T cell responses to AZD1222 COVID-19 vaccine. Produced via immunoSEQ multiplex PCR; TCRdb's table is partial and in-frame only. The sample records 120,000 to 150,000 clones, around 88% being singletons. Specimen: peripheral blood, collected on day 0 of AZD1222 vaccination. The source is an adult in good health.

This rearrangement joins TRBV2 to TRBJ2-5; 8 nucleotides agree with TRBD1. Germline V CDR1 and CDR2: SNHLY, FYNNEI. This CDR3 spans 15 amino acids. With V trimmed by 5 bases and J by 4 bases, 9 bases remained unmatched. The CDR3 DNA follows: TGTGCCAGCAGTAAGGACAGGGTATTCTCAGAGACCCAGTACTTC. Encoded protein: CASSKDRVFSETQYF.

The chain uses TRBV29-1 and TRBJ2-1; D gene ambiguous. Germline CDR1 SQVTM, CDR2 ANQGSEA. V was pared by 4 bases and J by 0 bases, with 10 bases between. The CDR3 sequence is 14 residues long. CDR3 DNA: TGCAGCGTTGTATACGGAAGCTCCTACAATGAGCAGTTCTTC. Protein product: CSVVYGSSYNEQFF.

The gene calls are TRBV30 and TRBJ1-1; D remains ambiguous. The length of the CDR3 is 13 residues. CDR1 is GTSNPN, CDR2 SVGIG, per germline (reference sequence). Trimming cost V 0 bases and J 1 base, with 6 bases left between them. CDR3 in DNA: TGTGCCTGGAGTGTAATAGGGAACACTGAAGCTTTCTTT. Translating gives CAWSVIGNTEAFF.

The chain links TRBV12-5 to TRBJ2-3; unclear D gene. Per the germline V gene, CDR1 is LGHNT and CDR2 is FRNRAP. The CDR3 is made up of 14 amino acids. V gave up 2 bases and J gave up 2 bases, with 8 bases separating them. CDR3 in amino acids: CASGLLMLTDTQYF. CDR3 coding DNA: TGTGCTAGTGGTTTGCTCATGCTCACAGATACGCAGTATTTT.

J is TRBJ2-7 and V is TRBV7-6; 7 bases match TRBD1. V dropped 5 bases and J dropped 2; count of bases not matched to a gene: 12. CDR3 length: 16 residues. The germline CDR1 and CDR2 sequences are SGHVS and FNYEAQ. The CDR3 DNA follows: TGTGCCAGCAGCAGGTTTTCCGGGACAGACACCTACGAGCAGTACTTC. Translated: CASSRFSGTDTYEQYF.

Comments on this clone: A much bigger clone sits one base away, suggesting this may be a read error. This rearrangement joins TRBV6-5 to TRBJ1-5; TRBD1 is a possible D gene (5 bases). Germline values: CDR1 MNHEY, CDR2 SVGAGI. Trimming removed 4 bases at V and 2 bases at J, with 12 bases between. The CDR3 runs to 15 residues. CDR3 amino acids: CASSFSGGGNQPQHF. The CDR3 nucleotides are TGTGCCAGCAGTTTCTCGGGAGGGGGCAATCAGCCCCAGCATTTT.

This clone has more than one count but fewer than ten. This sequence joins TRBV27 and TRBJ2-1; weak D call: TRBD2 (5 bases). From germline, CDR1 is MNHEY and CDR2 SMNVEV (reference sequence). The CDR3 runs to 14 residues. V gave up 8 bases and J gave up 2 bases, with 13 bases separating them. CDR3 in DNA: TGTGCCAGCTTCGGAGGACTTCCCTACAATGAGCAGTTCTTC. This codes for CASFGGLPYNEQFF.

The rearrangement uses TRBV29-1 and TRBJ2-1, with D perhaps TRBD2 (5 bases). In germline, CDR1 is SQVTM, CDR2 ANQGSEA. The CDR3 spans 10 residues. Trimming left V 6 bases short and J 7 bases short, with 7 bases between. The CDR3 protein is CSVGSNEQFF. The DNA of the CDR3 is TGCAGCGTGGGGAGTAATGAGCAGTTCTTC.

The genes are TRBV12-3 or TRBV12-4 and TRBJ1-1; possible D gene TRBD1, 5 bases. Trimming pared 6 bases from V and 4 bases from J, leaving 12 bases between. The CDR3 contains 13 residues. The CDR3 DNA reads as TGTGCCAGCAGCCGCGGGAGGGGCACTGAAGCTTTCTTT. It codes for CASSRGRGTEAFF.

This sequence joins TRBV19 and TRBJ1-2, with D possibly TRBD1 on 6 matching bases. The V gene lost 7 bases and the J gene lost 2 bases, with 8 bases spanning the gap. Germline-derived CDR1 and CDR2 are LNHDA and SQIVND (reference sequence). CDR3 length: 12 amino acids. This CDR3 is CASMGQNYGYTF. Here the CDR3 DNA reads TGTGCCAGTATGGGACAAAACTATGGCTACACCTTC.

The chain links TRBV30 to TRBJ1-2; 8 nucleotides match TRBD1. The CDR3 totals 14 residues. The V and J ends lost 3 bases and 8 bases, in that order; junction bases with no gene match: 11. Germline V gives CDR1 GTSNPN, CDR2 SVGIG (reference sequence). DNA of the CDR3: TGTGCCTGGAGCGGACAGGGAGCCCTTGTGGGCTACACCTTC. Protein sequence: CAWSGQGALVGYTF.

This clone came up once. Here the CDR3 reads CSVRDTGTVNEQFF. The CDR3 DNA reads as TGCAGCGTCAGAGACACCGGGACGGTTAATGAGCAGTTCTTC. The chain links TRBV29-1 to TRBJ2-1, with D perhaps TRBD1 or TRBD2 (5 bases each). The V end lost 6 bases, the J end lost 7 bases, and 19 bases lay between the germline ends. Germline CDR1 is SQVTM and CDR2 is ANQGSEA. The CDR3 runs to 14 residues.

The J gene is TRBJ1-3, the V gene TRBV30; D uncertain. V was cut by 2 bases and J by 3 bases, with 5 bases left in between. This CDR3 region has 12 residues. The germline V gene has CDR1 GTSNPN and CDR2 SVGIG (reference sequence). DNA for the CDR3: TGTGCCTGGAGTAGTGTTGGAAACACCATATATTTT. Translated: CAWSSVGNTIYF.

The sample holds one count of this clone. The chain uses TRBV2 and TRBJ2-7, with 10 bases that match TRBD2. The V and J ends lost 5 bases and 4 bases, in that order; junction bases with no gene match: 8. The CDR3 is 15 amino acids. Germline loops: CDR1 SNHLY, CDR2 FYNNEI. CDR3 sequence: CASSLPSGSIYEQYF. The CDR3 DNA sequence: TGTGCCAGCAGTCTCCCTAGCGGGAGTATTTACGAGCAGTACTTC.

The chain is built from TRBV6-5 and TRBJ2-7; 7 positions agree with TRBD1. Losses at the gene ends were 0 bases for V and 2 bases for J; bases not matched to a gene: 7. Germline V gives CDR1 MNHEY, CDR2 SVGAGI. The CDR3 has 16 residues. The CDR3 DNA sequence: TGTGCCAGCAGTTACTCATTGACAGGGAGTCCCTACGAGCAGTACTTC. It encodes CASSYSLTGSPYEQYF.

The chain couples TRBV30 to TRBJ2-3; D is uncertain. This CDR3 is 11 amino acids long. V lost 3 bases to trimming and J lost 1 base, with 2 bases between them. The germline gives CDR1 GTSNPN, CDR2 SVGIG (reference sequence). CDR3 nucleotides: TGTGCCTGGAGGGGCACAGATACGCAGTATTTT. Its translation is CAWRGTDTQYF.

The chain couples TRBV9 to TRBJ2-1, with 10 bases matching TRBD2. Trimming took 5 bases from V and 4 from J; bases not matched to a gene: 15. The CDR3 runs 18 residues. Germline lookup yields CDR1 SGDLS and CDR2 YYNGEE. CDR3 in amino acids: CASSGGLARESRYNEQFF. The CDR3, as DNA: TGTGCCAGCAGTGGGGGACTAGCGCGGGAGTCCCGATACAATGAGCAGTTCTTC.

The gene calls are TRBV10-3 and TRBJ2-3, with D uncertain. The CDR3 has 13 amino acids. The ends were cut back, 10 bases at V and 3 bases at J, with 14 bases in the middle. Looked up from germline, CDR1 is ENHRY and CDR2 is SYGVKD. The CDR3 loop is CATRVVGTDTQYF. DNA of the CDR3: TGTGCCACGAGAGTGGTCGGAACAGATACGCAGTATTTT.

This sequence joins TRBV14 and TRBJ2-5, with a tentative D call TRBD2 (6 bases). CDR3 length: 16 residues. V was pared by 4 bases and J by 5 bases, with 20 bases between. Looked up from germline, CDR1 is SGHDN and CDR2 is FVKESK. CDR3 DNA sequence: TGTGCCAGCAGCCCGTACCGGGGAGGAGCTGGGGAGACCCAGTACTTC. Its protein product is CASSPYRGGAGETQYF.

CDR3 DNA sequence: TGTGCCAGCAGCTTGGGACAGGTTTTCACCGGGGAGCTGTTTTTT. This gives the protein CASSLGQVFTGELFF. V is TRBV9 and J is TRBJ2-2, with 8 bases identical to TRBD1. This CDR3 has 15 residues. V was pared by 4 bases and J by 4 bases, with 6 bases of the junction left unmatched. Germline CDR1 SGDLS, CDR2 YYNGEE.